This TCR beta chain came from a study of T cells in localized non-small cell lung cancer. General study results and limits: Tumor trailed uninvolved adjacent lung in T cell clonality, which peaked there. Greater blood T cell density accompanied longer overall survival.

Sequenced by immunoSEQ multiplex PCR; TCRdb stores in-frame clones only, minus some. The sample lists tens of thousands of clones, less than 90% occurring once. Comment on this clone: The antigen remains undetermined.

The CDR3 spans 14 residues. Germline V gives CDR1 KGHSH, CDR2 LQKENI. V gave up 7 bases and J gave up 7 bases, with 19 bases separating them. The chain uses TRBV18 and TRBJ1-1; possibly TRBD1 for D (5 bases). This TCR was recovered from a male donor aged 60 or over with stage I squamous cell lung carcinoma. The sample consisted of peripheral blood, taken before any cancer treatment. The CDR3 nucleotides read TGTGCCAGCTTGACCAGGGTAGGGGACGGTGAAGCTTTCTTT. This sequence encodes CASLTRVGDGEAFF.